A single sample gave rise to the 7 T cell receptor beta chains below, sequenced in a study of response to subunit inactivated influenza vaccine. TCRdb ran MiXCR on the RT-PCR reads and lists one entry per CDR3 protein. The sample consists of 150,000 to 200,000 distinct CDR3 sequences, around 11% of them appearing once. The sequencing used CD8+ T cells sorted from PBMCs, collected 23 to 25 months after vaccination. These TCRs come from a man between 50 and 75 years old who received an inactivated influenza vaccine.

This clonotype has only a few counts. The chain recombines TRBV12-3 or TRBV12-4 with TRBJ1-1; D is unclear. The CDR3 extends over 14 amino acids. Trimming removed 1 base at V and 2 bases at J, with 8 bases between. CDR3 sequence: CASSLGPTNTEAFF. In DNA form, the CDR3 reads TGTGCCAGCAGTTTAGGGCCAACTAACACTGAAGCTTTCTTT.

In this sample, this clonotype turned up a few times. CDR3 bases: TGCGCCAGCAGCCAATCCGGAGATACGCAGTATTTT. Translating gives CASSQSGDTQYF. J is TRBJ2-3 and V is TRBV4-3; no clear D gene. With 2 bases removed from V and 5 bases from J, the gap between germline ends came to 5 bases. Germline V CDR1 and CDR2: LGHNA, YSLEER. The CDR3 runs to 12 residues.

This clonotype was seen only once. The chain combines TRBV4-3 with TRBJ2-7, with D unclear. CDR1 is LGHNA, CDR2 YSLEER, per germline. V was shortened by 0 bases and J by 3 bases, with 6 bases between the two germline ends. The CDR3 extends over 13 amino acids. Here the CDR3 reads CASSQEKGYEQYF. CDR3 DNA sequence: TGCGCCAGCAGCCAAGAAAAAGGCTACGAGCAGTACTTC.

The chain has TRBV9 and TRBJ2-1, with D perhaps matching TRBD1 or TRBD2 (5 bases each). V was clipped by 0 bases and J by 7 bases, with 11 bases between them. The CDR3 runs to 14 residues. The germline V gene has CDR1 SGDLS and CDR2 YYNGEE. The CDR3 nucleotides read TGTGCCAGCAGCGTAGGCCCGAGGGGTAATGAGCAGTTCTTC. The encoded protein is CASSVGPRGNEQFF.

This clonotype was seen more than once but under ten times. The chain combines TRBV29-1 with TRBJ1-1; D is unclear. Trimming removed 3 bases at V and 7 bases at J, with 6 bases between. Germline CDR1 SQVTM, CDR2 ANQGSEA. The CDR3 extends over 10 amino acids. CDR3 protein: CSVEGGEAFF. CDR3 bases: TGCAGCGTTGAGGGCGGTGAAGCTTTCTTT. The variable domain in full, with the rest retrieved from reference TRBV29-1 and TRBJ1-1, is SAVISQKPSRDICQRGTSLTIQCQVDSQVTMMFWYRQQPGQSLTLIATANQGSEATYESGFVIDKFPISRPNLTFSTLTVSNMSPEDSSIYLCSVEGGEAFFGQGTRLTVV.

The chain joins TRBV12-3 or TRBV12-4 to TRBJ2-5, with 8 nucleotides matching TRBD1. The CDR3 spans 13 residues. Trimming at V came to 5 bases and at J to 5 bases, leaving 4 bases not matched to a gene. CDR3: CASSTGGWETQYF. In nucleotides, the CDR3 is TGTGCCAGCAGTACAGGGGGGTGGGAGACCCAGTACTTC.

Here the CDR3 reads CAWSIGKGTEAFF. As DNA, the CDR3 is TGTGCCTGGAGTATTGGCAAAGGCACTGAAGCTTTCTTT. This chain joins TRBV30 and TRBJ1-1; D unresolved. CDR3 length: 13 residues. V was cut by 2 bases and J by 4 bases, with 11 bases left in between. Germline values: CDR1 GTSNPN, CDR2 SVGIG (reference sequence).